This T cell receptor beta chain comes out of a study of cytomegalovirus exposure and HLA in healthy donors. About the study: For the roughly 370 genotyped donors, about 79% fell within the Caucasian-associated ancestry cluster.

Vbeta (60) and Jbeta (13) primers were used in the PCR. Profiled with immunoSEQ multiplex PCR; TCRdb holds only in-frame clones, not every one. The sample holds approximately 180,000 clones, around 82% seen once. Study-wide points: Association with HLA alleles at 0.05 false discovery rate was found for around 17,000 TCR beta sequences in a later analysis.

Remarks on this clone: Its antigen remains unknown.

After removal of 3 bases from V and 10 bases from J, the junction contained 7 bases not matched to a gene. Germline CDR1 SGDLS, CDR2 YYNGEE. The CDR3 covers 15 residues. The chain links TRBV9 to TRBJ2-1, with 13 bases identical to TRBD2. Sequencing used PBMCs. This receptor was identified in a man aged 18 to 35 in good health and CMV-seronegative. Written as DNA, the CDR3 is TGTGCCAGCAGCGCCACTAGCGGGGGGGCCCAAGAGCAGTTCTTC. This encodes CASSATSGGAQEQFF.